The table lists the clone carrying this T cell receptor beta chain with many counts. As yet, its antigen is unknown. Via MiXCR, TCRdb re-called the 5' RACE reads, giving one row per CDR3 protein. The data show just under 650,000 distinct CDR3 sequences, with 7.1% seen just once and 1.6% held by the top ten. The sample belongs to a study of identical twins. The CDR3 runs to 13 residues. Deletions cut 7 bases from V and 4 bases from J, with 14 bases between. CDR1 SEHNR and CDR2 FQNEAQ come from the germline V gene (reference sequence). Study conclusions and caveats: Some out-of-frame alpha sequences were shared by twins, and these showed excess low generation probability. The abundant beta clonotypes from cord blood had fewer insertions, and memory repertoires had none of this.

The data also belong to a second study, concerning yellow fever vaccine responses in identical twins.

The rearrangement links TRBV7-9 to TRBJ2-7; D is perhaps TRBD2 (6 bases). The receptor comes from a woman aged 18-29 years in good health. Material: PBMCs. DNA of the CDR3: TGTGCCAGCACCCAGAAGGCGGGGTACGAGCAGTACTTC. Translated: CASTQKAGYEQYF. Looking up the rest from reference TRBV7-9 and TRBJ2-7 gives the full variable domain: DTGVSQNPRHKITKRGQNVTFRCDPISEHNRLYWYRQTLGQGPEFLTYFQNEAQLEKSRLLSDRFSAERPKGSFSTLEIQRTEQGDSAMYLCASTQKAGYEQYFGPGTRLTVT.